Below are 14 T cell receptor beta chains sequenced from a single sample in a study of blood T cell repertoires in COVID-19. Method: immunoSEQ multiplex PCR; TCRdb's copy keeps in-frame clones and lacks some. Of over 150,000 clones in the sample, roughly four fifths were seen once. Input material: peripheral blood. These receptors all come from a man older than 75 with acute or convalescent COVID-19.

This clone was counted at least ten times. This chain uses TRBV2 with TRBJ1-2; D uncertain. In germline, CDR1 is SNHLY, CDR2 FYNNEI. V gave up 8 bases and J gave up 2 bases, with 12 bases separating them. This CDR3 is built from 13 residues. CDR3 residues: CASRVGVNYGYTF. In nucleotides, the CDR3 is TGTGCCAGCCGTGTGGGAGTCAACTATGGCTACACCTTC.

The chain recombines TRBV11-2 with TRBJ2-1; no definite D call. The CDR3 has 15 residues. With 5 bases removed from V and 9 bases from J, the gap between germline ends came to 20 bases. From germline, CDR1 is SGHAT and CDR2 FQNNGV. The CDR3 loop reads CASSERILVAGEQFF. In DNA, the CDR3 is TGTGCCAGCAGCGAGAGGATCTTAGTAGCCGGTGAGCAGTTCTTC.

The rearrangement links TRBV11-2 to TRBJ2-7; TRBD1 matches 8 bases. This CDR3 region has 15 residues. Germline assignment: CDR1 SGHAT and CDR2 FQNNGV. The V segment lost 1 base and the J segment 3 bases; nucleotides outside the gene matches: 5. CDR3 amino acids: CASSLGIGQGYEQYF. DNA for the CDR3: TGTGCCAGCAGCTTAGGAATAGGACAGGGCTACGAGCAGTACTTC. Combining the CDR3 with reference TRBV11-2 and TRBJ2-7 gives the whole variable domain EAGVAQSPRYKIIEKRQSVAFWCNPISGHATLYWYQQILGQGPKLLIQFQNNGVVDDSQLPKDRFSAERLKGVDSTLKIQPAKLEDSAVYLCASSLGIGQGYEQYFGPGTRLTVT.

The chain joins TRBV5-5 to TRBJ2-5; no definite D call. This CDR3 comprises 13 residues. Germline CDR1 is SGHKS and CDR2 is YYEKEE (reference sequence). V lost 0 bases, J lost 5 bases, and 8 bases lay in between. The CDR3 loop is CASSLGLGETQYF. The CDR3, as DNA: TGTGCCAGCAGCTTGGGTCTCGGGGAGACCCAGTACTTC.

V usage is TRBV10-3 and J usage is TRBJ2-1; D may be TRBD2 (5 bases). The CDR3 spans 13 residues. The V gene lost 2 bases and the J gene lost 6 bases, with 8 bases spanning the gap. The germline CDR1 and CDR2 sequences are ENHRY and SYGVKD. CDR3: CAISEVGVNEQFF. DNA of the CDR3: TGTGCCATCAGTGAGGTCGGGGTCAATGAGCAGTTCTTC.

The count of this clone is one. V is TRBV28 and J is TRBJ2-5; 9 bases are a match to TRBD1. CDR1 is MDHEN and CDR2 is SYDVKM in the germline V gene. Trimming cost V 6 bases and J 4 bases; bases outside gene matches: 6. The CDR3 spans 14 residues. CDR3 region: CASRGTGFVETQYF. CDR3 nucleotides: TGTGCCAGCAGGGGGACAGGGTTCGTAGAGACCCAGTACTTC.

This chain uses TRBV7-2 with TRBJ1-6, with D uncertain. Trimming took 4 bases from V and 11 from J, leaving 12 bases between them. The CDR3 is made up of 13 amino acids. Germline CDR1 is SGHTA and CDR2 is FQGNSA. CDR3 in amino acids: CASSSGSMAPLHF. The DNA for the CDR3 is TGTGCCAGCAGCTCGGGTTCAATGGCACCCCTCCACTTT.

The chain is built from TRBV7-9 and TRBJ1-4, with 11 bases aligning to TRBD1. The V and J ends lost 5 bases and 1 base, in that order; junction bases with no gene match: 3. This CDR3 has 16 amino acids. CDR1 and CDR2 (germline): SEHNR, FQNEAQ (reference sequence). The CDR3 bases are TGTGCCAGCAGCGGACAGGGGGCAGGAACTAATGAAAAACTGTTTTTT. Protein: CASSGQGAGTNEKLFF.

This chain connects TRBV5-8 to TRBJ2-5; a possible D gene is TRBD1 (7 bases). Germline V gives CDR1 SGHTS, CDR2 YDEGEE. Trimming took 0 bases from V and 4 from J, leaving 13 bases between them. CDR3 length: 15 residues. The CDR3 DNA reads TGTGCCAGCAGCTTGGGACAGGGAGGAGTAGAGACCCAGTACTTC. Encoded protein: CASSLGQGGVETQYF.

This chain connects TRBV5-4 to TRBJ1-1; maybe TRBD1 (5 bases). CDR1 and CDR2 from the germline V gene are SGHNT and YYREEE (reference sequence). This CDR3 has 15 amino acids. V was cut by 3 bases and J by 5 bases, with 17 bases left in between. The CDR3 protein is CASSSGAGVRTEAFF. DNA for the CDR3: TGTGCCAGCAGCTCTGGGGCGGGGGTTCGGACTGAAGCTTTCTTT.

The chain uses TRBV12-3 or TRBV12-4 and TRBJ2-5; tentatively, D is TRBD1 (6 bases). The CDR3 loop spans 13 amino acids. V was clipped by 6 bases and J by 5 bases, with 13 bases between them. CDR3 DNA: TGTGCCAGCAGCCGACAGGTCGGGGAGACCCAGTACTTC. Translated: CASSRQVGETQYF.

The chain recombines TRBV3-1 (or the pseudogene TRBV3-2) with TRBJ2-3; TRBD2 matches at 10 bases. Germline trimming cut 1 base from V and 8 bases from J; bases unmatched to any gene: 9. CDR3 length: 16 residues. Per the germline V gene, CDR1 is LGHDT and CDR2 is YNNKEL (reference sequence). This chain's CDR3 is CASSQVTAGGPVTQYF. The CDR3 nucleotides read TGTGCCAGCAGCCAAGTCACAGCGGGGGGGCCGGTTACGCAGTATTTT.

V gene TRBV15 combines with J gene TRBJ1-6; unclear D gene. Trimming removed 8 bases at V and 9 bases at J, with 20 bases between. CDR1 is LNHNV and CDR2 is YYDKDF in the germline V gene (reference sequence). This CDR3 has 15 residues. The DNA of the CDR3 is TGTGCCACCCAGATGGGAGGGCATCAAGGTTCACCCCTCCACTTT. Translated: CATQMGGHQGSPLHF.

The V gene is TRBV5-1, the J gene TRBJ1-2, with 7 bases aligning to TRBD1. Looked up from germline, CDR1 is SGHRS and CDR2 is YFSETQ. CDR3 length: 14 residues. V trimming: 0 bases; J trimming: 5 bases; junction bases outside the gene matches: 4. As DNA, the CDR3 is TGCGCCAGCAGCTTGGAAGGGACAGCTTATGGCTACACCTTC. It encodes CASSLEGTAYGYTF.